These T cell receptor beta chains were read from a single sample in a study of shared clonotypes between healthy human individuals. Sequencing used immunoSEQ multiplex PCR; TCRdb keeps in-frame clones, though not all of them. The sample holds 600,000 to 750,000 clones, roughly 87% seen once. Sample: memory CD8+ T cells from PBMCs. These receptors were obtained from a man in his late teens or twenties in good health. Some clones in this sample may be carry-over from other donors' samples. Each CDR3 is given with its conserved first and last residue. Fields, in order: CDR3 protein, CDR3 DNA, J gene, CDR3 length, D gene, clone size, V gene. D genes are given only for firm matches. Clone sizes are given selectively: once, few, many, or a class where the clone is expanded.

cdr3_aa: CASRVGIGPGHEQFF; cdr3_nt: TGTGCCAGCAGGGTCGGGATCGGCCCCGGCCATGAGCAGTTCTTC; j_call: TRBJ2-1; cdr3_length: 15; d_call: .; clone_size: .; v_call: TRBV5-6
cdr3_aa: CAWTSDWGTPRTTDTQYF; cdr3_nt: TGTGCCTGGACTTCCGATTGGGGGACCCCCCGGACCACAGATACGCAGTATTTT; j_call: TRBJ2-3; cdr3_length: 18; d_call: .; clone_size: .; v_call: TRBV30
cdr3_aa: CASSLTVNTEAFF; cdr3_nt: TGTGCCAGCAGCTTGACAGTGAACACTGAAGCTTTCTTT; j_call: TRBJ1-1; cdr3_length: 13; d_call: .; clone_size: .; v_call: TRBV9
cdr3_aa: CASRRSQGFYNEQFF; cdr3_nt: TGTGCCAGCAGACGATCACAGGGCTTCTACAATGAGCAGTTCTTC; j_call: TRBJ2-1; cdr3_length: 15; d_call: .; clone_size: .; v_call: TRBV27
cdr3_aa: CASSTAGPLFYEQYF; cdr3_nt: TGTGCCAGTAGTACGGCAGGGCCCTTATTCTACGAGCAGTACTTC; j_call: TRBJ2-7; cdr3_length: 15; d_call: .; clone_size: .; v_call: TRBV19
cdr3_aa: CASSYETPNTGELFF; cdr3_nt: TGTGCCAGCAGTTACGAAACTCCGAACACCGGGGAGCTGTTTTTT; j_call: TRBJ2-2; cdr3_length: 15; d_call: .; clone_size: once; v_call: TRBV6-5
cdr3_aa: CASSPSGGGEQYF; cdr3_nt: TGTGCCAGCAGCCCGTCTGGGGGTGGGGAGCAGTACTTC; j_call: TRBJ2-7; cdr3_length: 13; d_call: .; clone_size: .; v_call: TRBV13
cdr3_aa: CASSYSIGTDNYGYTF; cdr3_nt: TGTGCCAGCAGTTACTCGATCGGTACAGATAACTATGGCTACACCTTC; j_call: TRBJ1-2; cdr3_length: 16; d_call: .; clone_size: .; v_call: TRBV6-5
cdr3_aa: CASSVTGRLNTEAFF; cdr3_nt: TGTGCCAGTAGCGTGACAGGGCGCCTGAACACTGAAGCTTTCTTT; j_call: TRBJ1-1; cdr3_length: 15; d_call: TRBD1; clone_size: .; v_call: TRBV19
cdr3_aa: CASNPHRSSYNEQFF; cdr3_nt: TGTGCCAGCAACCCCCACCGGAGCTCCTACAATGAGCAGTTCTTC; j_call: TRBJ2-1; cdr3_length: 15; d_call: .; clone_size: once; v_call: TRBV6-1
cdr3_aa: CASSLEGLAVPVYEQYF; cdr3_nt: TGCGCCAGCAGCTTGGAGGGTCTAGCGGTGCCCGTGTACGAGCAGTACTTC; j_call: TRBJ2-7; cdr3_length: 17; d_call: TRBD2; clone_size: .; v_call: TRBV5-1
cdr3_aa: CASSFQPGGSTEAFF; cdr3_nt: TGTGCCAGCAGTTTCCAACCCGGTGGGAGCACTGAAGCTTTCTTT; j_call: TRBJ1-1; cdr3_length: 15; d_call: .; clone_size: .; v_call: TRBV27
cdr3_aa: CASSMTQGTPTYEQYF; cdr3_nt: TGTGCCAGCAGCATGACACAGGGGACTCCTACCTACGAGCAGTACTTC; j_call: TRBJ2-7; cdr3_length: 16; d_call: .; clone_size: .; v_call: TRBV7-9
cdr3_aa: CASRFHVDRNNEQFF; cdr3_nt: TGTGCCAGCAGATTTCACGTCGACAGAAACAATGAGCAGTTCTTC; j_call: TRBJ2-1; cdr3_length: 15; d_call: .; clone_size: .; v_call: TRBV11-2
cdr3_aa: CASSGRGDREYNEQFF; cdr3_nt: TGCGCCAGCAGTGGCCGAGGGGACAGGGAATACAATGAGCAGTTCTTC; j_call: TRBJ2-1; cdr3_length: 16; d_call: TRBD1; clone_size: .; v_call: TRBV10-1
cdr3_aa: CASTLGPSYEQYF; cdr3_nt: TGTGCCAGCACTCTGGGGCCAAGCTACGAGCAGTACTTC; j_call: TRBJ2-7; cdr3_length: 13; d_call: .; clone_size: .; v_call: TRBV7-2
cdr3_aa: CASSFTGGEAEAFF; cdr3_nt: TGCGCCAGCAGCTTTACAGGGGGCGAGGCTGAAGCTTTCTTT; j_call: TRBJ1-1; cdr3_length: 14; d_call: TRBD1; clone_size: .; v_call: TRBV5-1
cdr3_aa: CASSSNSYEQYF; cdr3_nt: TGTGCCAGCAGTTCTAACTCCTACGAGCAGTACTTC; j_call: TRBJ2-7; cdr3_length: 12; d_call: .; clone_size: .; v_call: TRBV27
cdr3_aa: CASSLDPGGGDNEQYF; cdr3_nt: TGTGCCAGCAGCTTAGATCCCGGTGGAGGGGACAACGAGCAGTACTTC; j_call: TRBJ2-7; cdr3_length: 16; d_call: .; clone_size: .; v_call: TRBV11-2
cdr3_aa: CASSDRVRHYEQYF; cdr3_nt: TGTGCCAGCAGTGACAGGGTCAGACACTACGAGCAGTACTTC; j_call: TRBJ2-7; cdr3_length: 14; d_call: .; clone_size: .; v_call: TRBV6-1
cdr3_aa: CASSVGDVGELFF; cdr3_nt: TGTGCCAGCAGCGTAGGGGACGTCGGGGAGCTGTTTTTT; j_call: TRBJ2-2; cdr3_length: 13; d_call: .; clone_size: .; v_call: TRBV9
cdr3_aa: CASSESGWTRPQHF; cdr3_nt: TGTGCCAGCAGCGAATCGGGATGGACAAGGCCCCAGCATTTT; j_call: TRBJ1-5; cdr3_length: 14; d_call: .; clone_size: .; v_call: TRBV9
cdr3_aa: CASSQGVGGYNEQFF; cdr3_nt: TGCGCCAGCAGTCAGGGGGTGGGGGGATACAATGAGCAGTTCTTC; j_call: TRBJ2-1; cdr3_length: 15; d_call: .; clone_size: .; v_call: TRBV4-1
cdr3_aa: CASSEVVPSSYNEQFF; cdr3_nt: TGTGCCAGCAGTGAAGTGGTCCCGAGCTCCTACAATGAGCAGTTCTTC; j_call: TRBJ2-1; cdr3_length: 16; d_call: .; clone_size: .; v_call: TRBV2
cdr3_aa: CASSVSASKPGELFF; cdr3_nt: TGTGCCAGCAGTGTGTCGGCTAGCAAGCCCGGGGAGCTGTTTTTT; j_call: TRBJ2-2; cdr3_length: 15; d_call: .; clone_size: .; v_call: TRBV2
cdr3_aa: CASSNPSGYGYTF; cdr3_nt: TGTGCCAGCAGTAACCCGTCCGGCTATGGCTACACCTTC; j_call: TRBJ1-2; cdr3_length: 13; d_call: .; clone_size: .; v_call: TRBV6-6
cdr3_aa: CASSLLGSGGQFF; cdr3_nt: TGTGCCAGCAGTTTACTTGGAAGCGGAGGGCAGTTCTTC; j_call: TRBJ2-1; cdr3_length: 13; d_call: .; clone_size: .; v_call: TRBV27
cdr3_aa: CASSVPGREETQYF; cdr3_nt: TGTGCCAGCAGTGTACCGGGCCGAGAAGAGACCCAGTACTTC; j_call: TRBJ2-5; cdr3_length: 14; d_call: .; clone_size: .; v_call: TRBV7-9
cdr3_aa: CASVPGAGRGYEQYF; cdr3_nt: TGTGCCAGCGTTCCCGGGGCAGGGCGAGGCTACGAGCAGTACTTC; j_call: TRBJ2-7; cdr3_length: 15; d_call: .; clone_size: .; v_call: TRBV28
cdr3_aa: CASSPTSGSFLDTQYF; cdr3_nt: TGTGCCAGCAGTCCGACTAGCGGGAGTTTTTTAGATACGCAGTATTTT; j_call: TRBJ2-3; cdr3_length: 16; d_call: TRBD2; clone_size: once; v_call: TRBV28
cdr3_aa: CASQREGHNNEQFF; cdr3_nt: TGTGCCAGCCAGCGGGAGGGCCATAACAATGAGCAGTTCTTC; j_call: TRBJ2-1; cdr3_length: 14; d_call: TRBD2; clone_size: .; v_call: TRBV14
cdr3_aa: CASSPGTGGYGYTF; cdr3_nt: TGTGCCAGCAGCCCCGGGACAGGGGGATATGGCTACACCTTC; j_call: TRBJ1-2; cdr3_length: 14; d_call: TRBD1; clone_size: .; v_call: TRBV5-6
cdr3_aa: CASSSPGQGAYEQYF; cdr3_nt: TGTGCCAGCAGTTCCCCGGGACAGGGGGCCTACGAGCAGTACTTC; j_call: TRBJ2-7; cdr3_length: 15; d_call: TRBD1; clone_size: .; v_call: TRBV28
cdr3_aa: CASSPMTGGGSPLHF; cdr3_nt: TGTGCCAGCAGCCCAATGACAGGGGGTGGTTCACCCCTCCACTTT; j_call: TRBJ1-6; cdr3_length: 15; d_call: TRBD1; clone_size: .; v_call: TRBV7-9
cdr3_aa: CASSIGTSYEQYF; cdr3_nt: TGTGCCAGTAGTATTGGAACCAGCTACGAGCAGTACTTC; j_call: TRBJ2-7; cdr3_length: 13; d_call: .; clone_size: .; v_call: TRBV19
cdr3_aa: CASSPRPKGKNTEAFF; cdr3_nt: TGTGCCAGCAGCCCCAGGCCCAAGGGGAAGAACACTGAAGCTTTCTTT; j_call: TRBJ1-1; cdr3_length: 16; d_call: .; clone_size: .; v_call: TRBV28
cdr3_aa: CSVRKTGGYGYTF; cdr3_nt: TGCAGCGTTAGAAAGACAGGTGGCTATGGCTACACCTTC; j_call: TRBJ1-2; cdr3_length: 13; d_call: .; clone_size: .; v_call: TRBV29-1
cdr3_aa: CASSQFRSGRSYEQYF; cdr3_nt: TGTGCCAGCAGCCAATTCCGCAGTGGCCGATCCTACGAGCAGTACTTC; j_call: TRBJ2-7; cdr3_length: 16; d_call: .; clone_size: .; v_call: TRBV16
cdr3_aa: CASSLLSSQGNEQYF; cdr3_nt: TGCGCCAGCAGCTTGTTATCGTCTCAGGGAAACGAGCAGTACTTC; j_call: TRBJ2-7; cdr3_length: 15; d_call: .; clone_size: .; v_call: TRBV5-1
cdr3_aa: CASSDWDRDAGELFF; cdr3_nt: TGTGCCAGCAGTGATTGGGACAGGGACGCCGGGGAGCTGTTTTTT; j_call: TRBJ2-2; cdr3_length: 15; d_call: TRBD1; clone_size: .; v_call: TRBV25-1
cdr3_aa: CASSLYTGLHTDTQYF; cdr3_nt: TGTGCCAGCAGCTTATATACAGGACTTCACACAGATACGCAGTATTTT; j_call: TRBJ2-3; cdr3_length: 16; d_call: .; clone_size: .; v_call: TRBV7-9
cdr3_aa: CASSPTGGLYTF; cdr3_nt: TGTGCCAGCAGTCCCACGGGGGGACTCTACACCTTC; j_call: TRBJ1-2; cdr3_length: 12; d_call: .; clone_size: .; v_call: TRBV6-4
cdr3_aa: CASRGGTRYPAGYGYTF; cdr3_nt: TGTGCCAGCAGAGGAGGGACAAGGTACCCTGCGGGGTATGGCTACACCTTC; j_call: TRBJ1-2; cdr3_length: 17; d_call: .; clone_size: .; v_call: TRBV21-1
cdr3_aa: CSALRTDTQYF; cdr3_nt: TGCAGCGCTCTTCGCACAGATACGCAGTATTTT; j_call: TRBJ2-3; cdr3_length: 11; d_call: .; clone_size: .; v_call: TRBV29-1
cdr3_aa: CASSVEDRGLYEQYF; cdr3_nt: TGTGCCAGCAGCGTAGAGGACAGGGGGCTCTACGAGCAGTACTTC; j_call: TRBJ2-7; cdr3_length: 15; d_call: TRBD1; clone_size: .; v_call: TRBV9
cdr3_aa: CASSLGPGLAPQSSYNEQFF; cdr3_nt: TGCGCCAGCAGCTTGGGTCCGGGACTAGCGCCCCAGAGCTCCTACAATGAGCAGTTCTTC; j_call: TRBJ2-1; cdr3_length: 20; d_call: TRBD2; clone_size: .; v_call: TRBV5-1
cdr3_aa: CASSQLLRAHNEQFF; cdr3_nt: TGTGCCAGCAGCCAACTGCTCAGGGCCCACAATGAGCAGTTCTTC; j_call: TRBJ2-1; cdr3_length: 15; d_call: .; clone_size: .; v_call: TRBV14
cdr3_aa: CASSLTGVSGYTF; cdr3_nt: TGTGCCAGCAGCTTGACAGGGGTAAGCGGCTACACCTTC; j_call: TRBJ1-2; cdr3_length: 13; d_call: TRBD1; clone_size: .; v_call: TRBV11-1
cdr3_aa: CASSVAIGREGYTF; cdr3_nt: TGTGCCAGCAGCGTAGCCATCGGCAGGGAGGGCTACACCTTC; j_call: TRBJ1-2; cdr3_length: 14; d_call: .; clone_size: .; v_call: TRBV9
cdr3_aa: CASSQDSYEQYF; cdr3_nt: TGTGCCAGCAGCCAAGACAGCTACGAGCAGTACTTC; j_call: TRBJ2-7; cdr3_length: 12; d_call: .; clone_size: .; v_call: TRBV4-2
cdr3_aa: CASSFPGHETQYF; cdr3_nt: TGTGCCAGCAGCTTCCCAGGACATGAGACCCAGTACTTC; j_call: TRBJ2-5; cdr3_length: 13; d_call: .; clone_size: .; v_call: TRBV7-9
cdr3_aa: CASSFNTIQETLYGYTF; cdr3_nt: TGTGCCAGCAGCTTTAACACAATACAGGAGACCCTCTATGGCTACACCTTC; j_call: TRBJ1-2; cdr3_length: 17; d_call: .; clone_size: .; v_call: TRBV7-9
cdr3_aa: CASSEIAGLEQFF; cdr3_nt: TGTGCCAGCAGTGAAATAGCGGGACTTGAGCAGTTCTTC; j_call: TRBJ2-1; cdr3_length: 13; d_call: TRBD2; clone_size: .; v_call: TRBV6-1
cdr3_aa: CASSQVVLGIQPQHF; cdr3_nt: TGCGCCAGCAGCCAAGTTGTTCTGGGGATTCAGCCCCAGCATTTT; j_call: TRBJ1-5; cdr3_length: 15; d_call: .; clone_size: .; v_call: TRBV4-1
cdr3_aa: CASSPRPSSYNEQFF; cdr3_nt: TGTGCCAGCAGCCCACGTCCCAGCTCCTACAATGAGCAGTTCTTC; j_call: TRBJ2-1; cdr3_length: 15; d_call: .; clone_size: .; v_call: TRBV28